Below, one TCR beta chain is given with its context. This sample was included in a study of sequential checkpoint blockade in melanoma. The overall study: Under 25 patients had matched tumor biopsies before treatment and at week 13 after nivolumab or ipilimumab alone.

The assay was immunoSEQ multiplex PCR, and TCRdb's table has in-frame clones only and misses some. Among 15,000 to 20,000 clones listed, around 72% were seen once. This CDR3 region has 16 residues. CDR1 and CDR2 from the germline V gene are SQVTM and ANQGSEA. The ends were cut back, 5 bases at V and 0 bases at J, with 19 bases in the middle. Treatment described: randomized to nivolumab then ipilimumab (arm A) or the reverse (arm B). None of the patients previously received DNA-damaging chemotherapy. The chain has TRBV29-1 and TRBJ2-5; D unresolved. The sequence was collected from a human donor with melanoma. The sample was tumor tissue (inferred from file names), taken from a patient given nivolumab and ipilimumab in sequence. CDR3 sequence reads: CSVSPLAAAYQETQYF. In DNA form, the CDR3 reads TGCAGCGTTTCGCCCCTCGCCGCCGCCTACCAAGAGACCCAGTACTTC.